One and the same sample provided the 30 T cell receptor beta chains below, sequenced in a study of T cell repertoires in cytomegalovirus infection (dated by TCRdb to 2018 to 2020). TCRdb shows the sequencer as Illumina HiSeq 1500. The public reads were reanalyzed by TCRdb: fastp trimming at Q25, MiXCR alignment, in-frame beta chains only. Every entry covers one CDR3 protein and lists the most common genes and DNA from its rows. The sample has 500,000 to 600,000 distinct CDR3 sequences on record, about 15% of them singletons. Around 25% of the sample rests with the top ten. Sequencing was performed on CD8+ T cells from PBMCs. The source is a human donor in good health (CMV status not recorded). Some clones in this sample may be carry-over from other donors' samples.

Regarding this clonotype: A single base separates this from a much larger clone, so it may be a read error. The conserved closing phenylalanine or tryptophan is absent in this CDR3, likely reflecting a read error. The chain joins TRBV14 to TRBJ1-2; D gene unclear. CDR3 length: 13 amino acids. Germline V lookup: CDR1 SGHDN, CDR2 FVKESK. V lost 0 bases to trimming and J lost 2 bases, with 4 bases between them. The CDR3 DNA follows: TGTGCCAGCAGCCAAGAACTGAACTATGGCTACACCTTA. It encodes CASSQELNYGYTL.

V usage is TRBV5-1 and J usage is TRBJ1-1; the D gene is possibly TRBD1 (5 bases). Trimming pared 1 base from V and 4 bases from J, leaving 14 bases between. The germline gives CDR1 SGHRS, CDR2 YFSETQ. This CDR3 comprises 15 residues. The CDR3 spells CASSLRGDGITEAFF. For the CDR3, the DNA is TGCGCCAGCAGCTTGAGAGGGGACGGGATCACTGAAGCTTTCTTT.

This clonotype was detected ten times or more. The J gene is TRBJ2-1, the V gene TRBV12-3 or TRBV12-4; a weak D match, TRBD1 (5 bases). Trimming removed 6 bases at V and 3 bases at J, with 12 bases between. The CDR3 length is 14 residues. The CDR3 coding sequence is TGTGCCAGCAGCACAGGAAGCCTCTACAATGAGCAGTTCTTC. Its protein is CASSTGSLYNEQFF.

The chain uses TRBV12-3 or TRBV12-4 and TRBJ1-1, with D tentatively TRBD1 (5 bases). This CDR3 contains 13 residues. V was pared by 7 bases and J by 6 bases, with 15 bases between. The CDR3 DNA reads TGTGCCAGCACCCGAGGTTGGGGGTCTGAAGCTTTCTTT. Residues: CASTRGWGSEAFF.

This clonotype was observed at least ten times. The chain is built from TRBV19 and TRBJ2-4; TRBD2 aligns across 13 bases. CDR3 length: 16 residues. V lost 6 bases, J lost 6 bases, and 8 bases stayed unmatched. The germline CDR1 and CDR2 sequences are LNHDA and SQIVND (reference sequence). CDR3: CASRPGLAGSLNIQYF. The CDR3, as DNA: TGTGCCAGTAGACCGGGACTAGCGGGATCCCTAAACATTCAGTACTTC.

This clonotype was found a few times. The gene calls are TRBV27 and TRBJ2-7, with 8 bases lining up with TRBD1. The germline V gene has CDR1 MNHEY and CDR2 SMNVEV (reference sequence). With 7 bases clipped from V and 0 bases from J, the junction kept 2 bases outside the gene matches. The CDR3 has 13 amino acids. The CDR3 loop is CASMTGDSYEQYF. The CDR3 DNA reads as TGTGCCAGCATGACAGGGGACTCCTACGAGCAGTACTTC.

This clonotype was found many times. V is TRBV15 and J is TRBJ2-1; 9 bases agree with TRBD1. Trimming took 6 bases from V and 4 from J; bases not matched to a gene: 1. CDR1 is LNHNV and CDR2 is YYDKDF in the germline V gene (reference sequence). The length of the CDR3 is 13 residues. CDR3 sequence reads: CATRTGGYNEQFF. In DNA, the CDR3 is TGTGCCACCAGGACAGGGGGTTACAATGAGCAGTTCTTC.

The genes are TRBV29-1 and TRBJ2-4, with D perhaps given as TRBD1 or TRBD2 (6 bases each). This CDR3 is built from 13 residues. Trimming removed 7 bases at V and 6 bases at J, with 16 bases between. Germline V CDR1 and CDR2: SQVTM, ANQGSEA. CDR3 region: CSASGVRGNIQYF. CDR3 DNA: TGCAGCGCATCAGGGGTGCGGGGAAACATTCAGTACTTC. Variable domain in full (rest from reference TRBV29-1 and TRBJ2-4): SAVISQKPSRDICQRGTSLTIQCQVDSQVTMMFWYRQQPGQSLTLIATANQGSEATYESGFVIDKFPISRPNLTFSTLTVSNMSPEDSSIYLCSASGVRGNIQYFGAGTRLSVL.

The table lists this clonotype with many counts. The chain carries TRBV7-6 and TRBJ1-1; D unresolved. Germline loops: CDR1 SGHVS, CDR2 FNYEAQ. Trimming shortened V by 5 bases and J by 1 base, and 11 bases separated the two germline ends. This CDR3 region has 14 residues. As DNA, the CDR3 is TGTGCCAGCAGCCCCCAGGACGGGAACACTGAAGCTTTCTTT. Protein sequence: CASSPQDGNTEAFF.

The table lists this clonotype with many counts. CDR3 loop: CASSGGLVPASTDTQYF. In nucleotides, the CDR3 is TGCGCCAGCAGCGGTGGTTTAGTCCCAGCCAGCACAGATACGCAGTATTTT. This chain uses TRBV5-1 with TRBJ2-3; D gene ambiguous. Between the trimmed V and J ends, which lost 4 bases and 0 bases, there was a span of 18 bases. The CDR3 consists of 17 residues. The germline V gene has CDR1 SGHRS and CDR2 YFSETQ.

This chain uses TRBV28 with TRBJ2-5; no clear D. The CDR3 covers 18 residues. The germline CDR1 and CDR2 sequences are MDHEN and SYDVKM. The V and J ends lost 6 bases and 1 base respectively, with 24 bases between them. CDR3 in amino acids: CASRVGRIDQRFQETQYF. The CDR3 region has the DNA TGTGCCAGCAGGGTCGGACGGATCGACCAAAGATTCCAAGAGACCCAGTACTTC.

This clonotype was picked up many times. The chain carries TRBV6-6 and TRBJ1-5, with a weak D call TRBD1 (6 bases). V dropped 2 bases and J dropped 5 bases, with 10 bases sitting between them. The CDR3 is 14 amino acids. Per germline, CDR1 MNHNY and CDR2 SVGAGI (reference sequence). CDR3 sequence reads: CASSYGEGDQPQHF. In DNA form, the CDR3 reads TGTGCCAGCAGTTACGGGGAGGGGGATCAGCCCCAGCATTTT.

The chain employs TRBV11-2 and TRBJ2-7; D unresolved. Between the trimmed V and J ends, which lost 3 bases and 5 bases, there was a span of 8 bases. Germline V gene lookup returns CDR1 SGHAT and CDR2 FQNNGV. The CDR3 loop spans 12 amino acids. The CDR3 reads CASSFVENEQYF. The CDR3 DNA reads TGTGCCAGCAGCTTTGTGGAGAACGAGCAGTACTTC.

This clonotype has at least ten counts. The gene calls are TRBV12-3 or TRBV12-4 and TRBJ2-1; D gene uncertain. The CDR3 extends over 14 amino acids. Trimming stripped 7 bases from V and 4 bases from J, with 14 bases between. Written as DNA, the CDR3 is TGTGCCAGCACCTCCCAGGCCGGGTACAATGAGCAGTTCTTC. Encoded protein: CASTSQAGYNEQFF.

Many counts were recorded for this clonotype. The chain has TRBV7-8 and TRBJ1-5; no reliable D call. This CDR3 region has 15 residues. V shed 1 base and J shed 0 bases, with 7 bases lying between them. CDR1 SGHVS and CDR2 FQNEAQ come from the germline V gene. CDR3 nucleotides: TGTGCCAGCAGCTTAGGGATGCGTAGCAATCAGCCCCAGCATTTT. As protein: CASSLGMRSNQPQHF.

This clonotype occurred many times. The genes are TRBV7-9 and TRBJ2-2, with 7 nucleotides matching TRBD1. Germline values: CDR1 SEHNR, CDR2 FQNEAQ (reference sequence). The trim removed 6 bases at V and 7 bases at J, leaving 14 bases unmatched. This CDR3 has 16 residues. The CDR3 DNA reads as TGTGCCAGCAGTCCACCCGAGGGGGCGTCTATCGGGGAGCTGTTTTTT. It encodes CASSPPEGASIGELFF.

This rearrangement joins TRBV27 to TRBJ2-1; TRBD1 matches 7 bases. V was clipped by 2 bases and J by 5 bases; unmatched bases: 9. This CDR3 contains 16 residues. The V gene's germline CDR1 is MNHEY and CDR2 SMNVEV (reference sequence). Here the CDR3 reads CASSLRLGQLHNEQFF. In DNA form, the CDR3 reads TGTGCCAGCAGTTTACGCCTGGGACAGCTACACAATGAGCAGTTCTTC.

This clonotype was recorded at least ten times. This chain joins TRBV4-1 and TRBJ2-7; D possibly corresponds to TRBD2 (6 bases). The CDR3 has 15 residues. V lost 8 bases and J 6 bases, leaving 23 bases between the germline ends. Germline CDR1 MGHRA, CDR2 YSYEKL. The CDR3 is CASSPSVGRGTEQYF. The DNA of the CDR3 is TGCGCCAGCTCTCCCTCCGTAGGTCGGGGGACCGAGCAGTACTTC.

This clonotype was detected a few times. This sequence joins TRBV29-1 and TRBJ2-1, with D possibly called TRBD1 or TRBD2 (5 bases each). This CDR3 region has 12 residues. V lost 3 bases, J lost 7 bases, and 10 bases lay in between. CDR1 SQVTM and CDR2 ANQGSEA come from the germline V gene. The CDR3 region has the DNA TGCAGCGTTGATCCAGGGAGAAATGAGCAGTTCTTC. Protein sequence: CSVDPGRNEQFF.

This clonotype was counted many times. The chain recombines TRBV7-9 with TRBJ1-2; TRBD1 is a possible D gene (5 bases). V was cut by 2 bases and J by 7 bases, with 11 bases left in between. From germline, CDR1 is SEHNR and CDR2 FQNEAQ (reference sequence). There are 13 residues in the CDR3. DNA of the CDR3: TGTGCCAGCAGCTTACAGGGTTCCCCTGGCTACACCTTC. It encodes CASSLQGSPGYTF.

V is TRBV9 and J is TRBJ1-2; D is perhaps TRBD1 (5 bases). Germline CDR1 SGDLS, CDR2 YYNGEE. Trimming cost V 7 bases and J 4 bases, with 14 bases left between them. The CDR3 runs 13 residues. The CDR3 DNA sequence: TGTGCCAGCCGGGACGGATCTTTCTATGGCTACACCTTC. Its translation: CASRDGSFYGYTF.

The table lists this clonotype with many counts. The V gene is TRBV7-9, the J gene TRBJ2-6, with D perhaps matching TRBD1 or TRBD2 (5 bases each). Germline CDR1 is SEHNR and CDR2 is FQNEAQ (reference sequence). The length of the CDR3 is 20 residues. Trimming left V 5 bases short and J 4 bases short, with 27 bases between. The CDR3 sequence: CASSPGTARQTRPGANVLTF. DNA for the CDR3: TGTGCCAGCAGCCCTGGGACGGCCCGCCAGACTCGACCCGGGGCCAACGTCCTGACTTTC.

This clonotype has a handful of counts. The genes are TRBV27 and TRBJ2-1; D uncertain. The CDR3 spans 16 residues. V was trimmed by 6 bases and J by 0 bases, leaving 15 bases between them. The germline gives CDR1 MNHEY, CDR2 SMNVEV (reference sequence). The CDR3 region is CASSLSLPSSYNEQFF. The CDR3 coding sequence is TGTGCCAGCAGCCTGAGCCTCCCAAGCTCCTACAATGAGCAGTTCTTC.

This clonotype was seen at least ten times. The CDR3 loop is CASSQRTGGNEQFF. The CDR3 DNA reads TGCGCCAGCAGCCAAAGGACAGGGGGCAATGAGCAGTTCTTC. This chain links TRBV4-1 with TRBJ2-1, with 10 positions matching TRBD1. Trimming removed 2 bases from V and 6 bases from J; junction bases left unmatched: 1. Per the germline V gene, CDR1 is MGHRA and CDR2 is YSYEKL. The CDR3 runs 14 residues.

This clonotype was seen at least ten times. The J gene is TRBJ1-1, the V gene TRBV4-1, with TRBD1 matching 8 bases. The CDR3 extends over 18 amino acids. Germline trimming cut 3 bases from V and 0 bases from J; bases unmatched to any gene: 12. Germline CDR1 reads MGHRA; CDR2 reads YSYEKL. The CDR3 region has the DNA TGCGCCAGCAGCCACAAGACAGGGGACGCACCCATGAACACTGAAGCTTTCTTT. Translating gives CASSHKTGDAPMNTEAFF.

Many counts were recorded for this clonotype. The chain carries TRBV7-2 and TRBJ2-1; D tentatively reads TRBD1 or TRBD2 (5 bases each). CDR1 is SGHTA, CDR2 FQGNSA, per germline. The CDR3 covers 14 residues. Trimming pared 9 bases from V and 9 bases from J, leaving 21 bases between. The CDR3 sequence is CASSPGAQGSEQFF. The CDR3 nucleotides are TGTGCCAGTTCCCCCGGGGCCCAAGGAAGTGAGCAGTTCTTC.

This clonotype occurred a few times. The CDR3 is CASSPLTGFNQPQHF. The DNA for the CDR3 is TGTGCCAGCAGTCCCCTGACAGGCTTCAATCAGCCCCAGCATTTT. This chain joins TRBV28 and TRBJ1-5; D perhaps matches TRBD1 (6 bases). Trimming left V 5 bases short and J 3 bases short, with 14 bases between. This CDR3 region has 15 residues. CDR1 is MDHEN and CDR2 is SYDVKM in the germline V gene.

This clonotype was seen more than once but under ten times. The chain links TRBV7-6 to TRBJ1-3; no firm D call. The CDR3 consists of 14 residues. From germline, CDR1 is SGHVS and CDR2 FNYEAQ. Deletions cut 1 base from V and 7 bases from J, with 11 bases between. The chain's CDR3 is CASSLGVSVNTIYF. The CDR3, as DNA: TGTGCCAGCAGCTTAGGAGTCTCCGTGAACACCATATATTTT.

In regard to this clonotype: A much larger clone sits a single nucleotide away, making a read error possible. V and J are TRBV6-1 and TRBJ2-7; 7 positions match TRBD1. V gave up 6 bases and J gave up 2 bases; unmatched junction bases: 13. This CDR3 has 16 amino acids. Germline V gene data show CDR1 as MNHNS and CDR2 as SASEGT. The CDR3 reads CASRASRGQAPYEQYF. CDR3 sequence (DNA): TGTGCCAGCAGAGCCAGCCGCGGACAGGCCCCCTACGAGCAGTACTTC.

This CDR3 reads CSVDRDREGSSGNTIYF. Here the CDR3 DNA reads TGCAGCGTTGATCGTGACAGGGAGGGGTCCTCTGGAAACACCATATATTTT. The chain has TRBV29-1 and TRBJ1-3; 7 nucleotides line up with TRBD1. The germline gives CDR1 SQVTM, CDR2 ANQGSEA. There are 17 residues in the CDR3. Trimming cost V 3 bases and J 0 bases; bases outside gene matches: 11.